Each of the 13 T cell receptor beta chains below was sequenced from the same sample in a study of control samples from healthy donors and cancer patients. Clones were sequenced by immunoSEQ multiplex PCR, and TCRdb holds only the in-frame ones, with some missing. The data hold under 65,000 clones, with approximately 90% observed a single time. Sequencing was carried out using PBMCs. The receptors shown here come from a man aged 25 to 45 with colorectal cancer.

CDR3 DNA: TGTGCCACCGCCCCCGGGAGGGCTGGGAACACTGAAGCTTTCTTT. Encoded protein: CATAPGRAGNTEAFF. The chain uses TRBV19 and TRBJ1-1; D not certain. Germline V gene sequence: CDR1 LNHDA, CDR2 SQIVND (reference sequence). Trimming left V 10 bases short and J 1 base short, with 19 bases between. The CDR3 contains 15 residues.

The rearrangement joins TRBV6-5 to TRBJ1-2; D is undetermined. The V and J ends lost 7 bases and 4 bases respectively, with 10 bases between them. The CDR3 sequence is 12 residues long. Germline V gene lookup returns CDR1 MNHEY and CDR2 SVGAGI. CDR3 nucleotide sequence: TGTGCCAGCACTACGACACCCTATGGCTACACCTTC. It is translated as CASTTTPYGYTF.

This clone counts as medium-sized (0.01 to 0.1%). This sequence joins TRBV9 and TRBJ2-2, with a tentative D call TRBD1 (6 bases). CDR1 is SGDLS, CDR2 YYNGEE, per germline. The ends were cut back, 3 bases at V and 5 bases at J, with 17 bases in the middle. The length of the CDR3 is 16 residues. The CDR3 loop is CASSATGTLMTGELFF. The CDR3 nucleotides read TGTGCCAGCAGCGCGACCGGGACACTTATGACCGGGGAGCTGTTTTTT.

V and J are TRBV5-6 and TRBJ1-2; D possibly corresponds to TRBD1 (5 bases). The CDR3 has 15 residues. CDR1 SGHDT and CDR2 YYEEEE come from the germline V gene. V gave up 4 bases and J gave up 2 bases, with 15 bases separating them. The CDR3 region has the DNA TGTGCCAGCAGCCCGGGACCGAGAGAGAACTATGGCTACACCTTC. The encoded protein is CASSPGPRENYGYTF.

V gene TRBV11-2 combines with J gene TRBJ1-1; 8 bases match TRBD1. Trimming removed 5 bases from V and 1 base from J; junction bases left unmatched: 6. CDR3 length: 15 amino acids. Germline-derived CDR1 and CDR2 are SGHAT and FQNNGV. The CDR3 coding sequence is TGTGCCAGCAGCGGACGACAGGGGACGAACACTGAAGCTTTCTTT. It translates to CASSGRQGTNTEAFF.

This chain joins TRBV3-1 (or the pseudogene TRBV3-2) and TRBJ1-2; D gene unclear. CDR3 size: 14 residues. The V gene lost 4 bases and the J gene lost 8 bases, with 17 bases spanning the gap. Germline V gene lookup returns CDR1 LGHDT and CDR2 YNNKEL (reference sequence). CDR3 nucleotides: TGTGCCAGCAGCCTGAGGGAGGCGCCCCGGGGCTACACCTTC. As protein: CASSLREAPRGYTF.

The rearrangement uses TRBV15 and TRBJ2-6; no reliable D call. The CDR3 loop spans 16 amino acids. The germline V gene encodes CDR1 LNHNV and CDR2 YYDKDF (reference sequence). The germline V and J ends were trimmed by 0 bases and 1 base, with 7 bases remaining between them. The CDR3 reads CATSRDQGSGANVLTF. The DNA for the CDR3 is TGTGCCACCAGCAGAGATCAAGGGTCTGGGGCCAACGTCCTGACTTTC. The full variable domain, rest sourced from reference TRBV15 and TRBJ2-6, is DAMVIQNPRYQVTQFGKPVTLSCSQTLNHNVMYWYQQKSSQAPKLLFHYYDKDFNNEADTPDNFQSRRPNTSFCFLDIRSPGLGDTAMYLCATSRDQGSGANVLTFGAGSRLTVL.

This chain uses TRBV7-8 with TRBJ2-1, with a weak D call TRBD2 (6 bases). Germline CDR1 reads SGHVS; CDR2 reads FQNEAQ. Trimming took 0 bases from V and 7 from J, leaving 13 bases between them. The length of the CDR3 is 15 residues. The CDR3 DNA sequence: TGTGCCAGCAGCTTAGCGCTAATGGAGGGGAATGAGCAGTTCTTC. This codes for CASSLALMEGNEQFF.

Written as DNA, the CDR3 is TGTGCCAGCAGTCCACTCGGGCGAGGGTTGAATGAGCAGTTCTTC. Its protein product is CASSPLGRGLNEQFF. The chain is built from TRBV6-2 or TRBV6-3 and TRBJ2-1, with TRBD2 as a possible D gene (5 bases). The CDR3 totals 15 residues. The germline CDR1 and CDR2 sequences are MNHEY and SVGEGT. Trimming left V 5 bases short and J 7 bases short, with 18 bases between.

The J gene is TRBJ1-2, the V gene TRBV2, with a tentative D call TRBD1 (6 bases). V was trimmed by 6 bases and J by 2 bases, leaving 16 bases between them. The CDR3 sequence is 15 residues long. Germline V CDR1 and CDR2: SNHLY, FYNNEI. The CDR3 spells CASSLNRATNYGYTF. CDR3 DNA: TGTGCCAGCAGCCTTAACAGGGCTACGAACTATGGCTACACCTTC. Full variable domain (missing parts from reference TRBV2 and TRBJ1-2): EPEVTQTPSHQVTQMGQEVILRCVPISNHLYFYWYRQILGQKVEFLVSFYNNEISEKSEIFDDQFSVERPDGSNFTLKIRSTKLEDSAMYFCASSLNRATNYGYTFGSGTRLTVV.

The chain employs TRBV5-1 and TRBJ1-3; D not certain. V lost 6 bases, J lost 0 bases, and 16 bases lay in between. The CDR3 length is 16 residues. Germline V CDR1 and CDR2: SGHRS, YFSETQ. The CDR3 sequence is CASTQMTASSGNTIYF. CDR3 DNA sequence: TGCGCCAGCACCCAAATGACGGCCTCCTCTGGAAACACCATATATTTT.

J is TRBJ1-1 and V is TRBV5-1; D unresolved. The CDR3 extends over 15 amino acids. V was clipped by 4 bases and J by 1 base, with 14 bases between them. The germline V gene encodes CDR1 SGHRS and CDR2 YFSETQ. This chain's CDR3 is CASSPDGLKNTEAFF. In nucleotides, the CDR3 is TGCGCCAGCAGCCCGGACGGATTGAAGAACACTGAAGCTTTCTTT.

The chain recombines TRBV6-5 with TRBJ2-1; TRBD1 matches 10 bases. This CDR3 is 13 amino acids long. Germline CDR1 MNHEY, CDR2 SVGAGI. V was pared by 8 bases and J by 7 bases, with 5 bases of the junction left unmatched. The CDR3 DNA reads as TGTGCCAGCCGGGACAGGGGACTAAATGAGCAGTTCTTC. Encoded protein: CASRDRGLNEQFF.